The rows below give T cell receptor beta chains drawn from one sample of a study of T cell responses to AZD1222 COVID-19 vaccine. The method was immunoSEQ multiplex PCR; TCRdb's version includes in-frame clones alone and lacks a portion of them. The table shows around 110,000 clones, with approximately 92% occurring only once. The sequencing here drew on peripheral blood, taken 28 days after the second AZD1222 dose. The source of these receptors is an adult who received the AZD1222 COVID-19 vaccine. Each CDR3 is given with its conserved first and last residue. Each record gives: V gene, D gene, J gene, clone size, CDR3 protein, CDR3 DNA. D genes are given only for firm matches. Not every row has a clone size; where given, it reads once, few, many or a size class.

>TRBV6-5|NA|TRBJ2-1|NA
CASQRGNEQFF
TGTGCCAGCCAAAGGGGCAATGAGCAGTTCTTC
>TRBV7-7|NA|TRBJ1-3|NA
CASSSGPNSGNTIYF
TGTGCTAGCAGCTCGGGACCCAACTCTGGAAACACCATATATTTT
>TRBV6-5|NA|TRBJ1-2|NA
CASRPGRGTPVGYTF
TGTGCCAGCAGGCCGGGTCGCGGGACACCGGTTGGCTACACCTTC
>TRBV24-1|TRBD2|TRBJ2-1|NA
CATSGLASGRSNEQFF
TGTGCCACCAGTGGACTCGCTAGCGGGAGATCAAATGAGCAGTTCTTC
>TRBV28|NA|TRBJ2-1|once
CASSPMWVGNEQFF
TGTGCCAGCAGTCCCATGTGGGTAGGGAATGAGCAGTTCTTC
>TRBV5-1|NA|TRBJ2-2|NA
CASSLEWESGTGELFF
TGCGCCAGCAGCTTGGAGTGGGAGAGCGGCACCGGGGAGCTGTTTTTT
>TRBV20-1|NA|TRBJ1-2|NA
CSAKVGYGYTF
TGCAGTGCTAAGGTCGGCTATGGCTACACCTTC
>TRBV15|TRBD1|TRBJ1-2|NA
CATSMGQGVYGYTF
TGTGCCACCAGCATGGGACAGGGTGTATATGGCTACACCTTC
>TRBV6-5|TRBD1|TRBJ2-7|NA
CASSPRDRGFYEQYF
TGTGCCAGCAGTCCCCGGGACAGGGGATTCTACGAGCAGTACTTC
>TRBV5-1|NA|TRBJ1-4|NA
CASSSGRGSEKLFF
TGCGCCAGCAGCTCTGGTAGGGGTTCTGAAAAACTGTTTTTT
>TRBV7-2|NA|TRBJ2-7|once
CASSLDPEGEQYF
TGTGCCAGCAGCTTAGACCCCGAAGGCGAGCAGTACTTC
>TRBV7-2|NA|TRBJ1-3|NA
CASSFLGNTIYF
TGTGCCAGCAGCTTTCTTGGAAACACCATATATTTT
>TRBV10-3|TRBD1|TRBJ2-5|NA
CAISGSRGIGETQYF
TGTGCCATCAGTGGGAGCAGGGGGATAGGAGAGACCCAGTACTTC
>TRBV3-1/TRBV3-2|NA|TRBJ1-6|NA
CASSQGTTSPLHF
TGTGCCAGCAGCCAAGGGACGACCTCACCCCTCCACTTT
>TRBV28|TRBD1|TRBJ1-5|NA
CASRGAPSGTGRQPQHF
TGTGCCAGCCGCGGGGCTCCTTCCGGGACAGGGCGTCAGCCCCAGCATTTT
>TRBV7-3|NA|TRBJ2-3|NA
CASSRGRRVTDTQYF
TGTGCCAGCAGCCGGGGGCGGAGAGTCACAGATACGCAGTATTTT
>TRBV3-1/TRBV3-2|TRBD1|TRBJ2-7|many
CASSQRQGPLYEQYF
TGTGCCAGCAGCCAGAGACAGGGGCCGCTCTACGAGCAGTACTTC
>TRBV28|TRBD1|TRBJ1-2|NA
CASSLTGGQIGYTF
TGTGCCAGCAGCCTGACAGGGGGCCAAATCGGCTACACCTTC
>TRBV7-3|NA|TRBJ2-1|NA
CASSLRGPYNEQFF
TGTGCCAGCAGCTTAAGGGGGCCCTACAATGAGCAGTTCTTC
>TRBV11-2|NA|TRBJ2-6|NA
CASSLGGISSGANVLTF
TGTGCCAGCAGCTTAGGAGGCATAAGCTCTGGGGCCAACGTCCTGACTTTC
>TRBV7-2|NA|TRBJ1-1|NA
CASRTRGGRTEAFF
TGTGCCAGCAGGACCAGGGGCGGGCGTACTGAAGCTTTCTTT
>TRBV6-5|NA|TRBJ2-1|NA
CASSYRGAPPNNEQFF
TGTGCCAGCAGTTACCGGGGGGCACCACCTAACAATGAGCAGTTCTTC
>TRBV19|TRBD1|TRBJ1-5|medium-sized
CASSIYLRRQGMSRTGQPQHF
TGTGCCAGTAGTATATATTTAAGACGACAGGGGATGTCGAGGACGGGTCAGCCCCAGCATTTT
>TRBV16|TRBD2|TRBJ2-7|NA
CASSPNSGGAYEQYF
TGTGCCAGCAGCCCAAATAGCGGGGGAGCCTACGAGCAGTACTTC
>TRBV18|NA|TRBJ1-2|NA
CASSPPGYDYGYTF
TGTGCCAGCTCACCACCAGGGTATGACTATGGCTACACCTTC
>TRBV11-3|TRBD1|TRBJ2-1|NA
CASSLGQGLVNEQFF
TGTGCCAGCAGCTTAGGACAGGGTTTGGTCAATGAGCAGTTCTTC
>TRBV9|NA|TRBJ2-1|NA
CASSVGVNYNEQFF
TGTGCCAGCAGCGTAGGGGTTAACTACAATGAGCAGTTCTTC
>TRBV25-1|NA|TRBJ1-5|NA
CASSRWGNQPQHF
TGTGCCAGCAGTCGGTGGGGGAATCAGCCCCAGCATTTT
>TRBV11-2|NA|TRBJ2-7|NA
CASSLLVSPATYEQYF
TGTGCCAGCAGCTTATTGGTTTCCCCGGCAACCTACGAGCAGTACTTC
>TRBV19|NA|TRBJ2-7|once
CASRGSGMGIRDPYEQYF
TGTGCCAGTAGAGGGAGTGGAATGGGAATACGAGACCCCTACGAGCAGTACTTC
>TRBV7-2|NA|TRBJ2-3|NA
CASSFTGPSTDTQYF
TGTGCCAGCAGCTTTACAGGCCCTAGCACAGATACGCAGTATTTT
>TRBV2|NA|TRBJ1-2|NA
CASSQGIGNYGYTF
TGTGCCAGCAGTCAGGGTATCGGTAACTATGGCTACACCTTC
>TRBV5-1|NA|TRBJ1-2|once
CASSLVGNYGYTF
TGCGCCAGCAGCTTGGTTGGCAACTATGGCTACACCTTC
>TRBV28|TRBD1|TRBJ2-7|NA
CASSSPGQGWGEQYF
TGTGCCAGCAGTTCTCCGGGACAGGGTTGGGGCGAGCAGTACTTC
>TRBV10-3|NA|TRBJ1-3|NA
CAISEPGSSSGNTIYF
TGTGCCATCAGTGAGCCGGGGAGTTCATCTGGAAACACCATATATTTT
>TRBV11-3|TRBD2|TRBJ2-1|NA
CASSYGLATEQFF
TGTGCCAGCAGCTACGGACTAGCTACTGAGCAGTTCTTC
>TRBV5-3|TRBD2|TRBJ2-1|NA
CARSLVLLRLAGEFNEQFF
TGTGCCAGAAGCTTGGTTCTTTTAAGACTAGCGGGAGAATTTAATGAGCAGTTCTTC
>TRBV6-1|TRBD2|TRBJ2-5|NA
CASSDLPLVAGRGGETQYF
TGTGCCAGCAGTGACCTCCCGTTGGTAGCGGGAAGGGGGGGAGAGACCCAGTACTTC
>TRBV30|TRBD1|TRBJ1-4|once
CAWSPRGTGVEKLFF
TGTGCCTGGAGTCCAAGGGGGACAGGGGTGGAAAAACTGTTTTTT
>TRBV25-1|NA|TRBJ1-4|NA
CASSGVGAGKLFF
TGTGCCAGCTCAGGGGTGGGGGCTGGAAAACTGTTTTTT
>TRBV27|TRBD1|TRBJ2-3|NA
CASSTRQGVYTQYF
TGTGCCAGCAGTACCAGACAGGGGGTCTACACGCAGTATTTT
>TRBV11-3|TRBD1|TRBJ1-5|NA
CASSPNRGQQDFNQPQHF
TGTGCCAGCAGTCCAAACAGGGGGCAACAAGACTTCAATCAGCCCCAGCATTTT
>TRBV7-8|NA|TRBJ2-7|NA
CASSLGLVAYEQYF
TGTGCCAGCAGCCTAGGGCTTGTAGCCTACGAGCAGTACTTC
>TRBV18|NA|TRBJ2-7|NA
CASSPGAQGSYEQYF
TGTGCCAGCTCACCGGGGGCACAGGGATCCTACGAGCAGTACTTC
>TRBV7-9|NA|TRBJ1-1|NA
CASGTGTVNTEAFF
TGTGCCAGCGGAACCGGGACGGTCAACACTGAAGCTTTCTTT
>TRBV5-4|TRBD1|TRBJ2-3|NA
CASRTGTGGSDTQYF
TGTGCCAGCAGAACCGGGACAGGGGGATCAGATACGCAGTATTTT
>TRBV30|NA|TRBJ2-7|NA
CASRAGRYDSYEQYF
TGTGCCTCACGCGCGGGACGGTATGACTCCTACGAGCAGTACTTC
>TRBV3-1/TRBV3-2|NA|TRBJ1-3|once
CASSQGTAGNTIYF
TGTGCCAGCAGCCAAGGGACAGCTGGAAACACCATATATTTT
>TRBV7-9|NA|TRBJ1-1|NA
CASSQQVSAFF
TGTGCCAGCAGCCAACAGGTCTCCGCTTTCTTT
>TRBV5-6|NA|TRBJ2-2|once
CASSLSGELFF
TGTGCCAGCAGCTTGTCCGGGGAGCTGTTTTTT
>TRBV7-9|NA|TRBJ1-2|NA
CASSASGEGYTF
TGTGCCAGCAGCGCCTCAGGGGAAGGCTACACCTTC
>TRBV5-1|NA|TRBJ2-3|once
CASSTTRPGVGTDTQYF
TGCGCCAGCAGCACCACCCGCCCGGGAGTGGGCACAGATACGCAGTATTTT
>TRBV10-3|TRBD1|TRBJ2-1|NA
CAISVRDRGPSYNEQFF
TGTGCCATCAGTGTGCGGGACAGGGGTCCCTCCTACAATGAGCAGTTCTTC
>TRBV9|NA|TRBJ2-2|NA
CASSVGGGGTGELFF
TGTGCCAGCAGCGTAGGAGGAGGGGGTACCGGGGAGCTGTTTTTT
>TRBV29-1|NA|TRBJ1-1|NA
CSVVGDSVVAFF
TGCAGCGTTGTTGGGGATTCGGTCGTGGCTTTCTTT
>TRBV11-1|NA|TRBJ2-7|few
CASGTPPYEQYF
TGTGCCAGCGGGACGCCTCCCTACGAGCAGTACTTC
>TRBV24-1|NA|TRBJ1-5|once
CATSRPLEKILDQPQHF
TGTGCCACCAGCCGACCCCTTGAAAAAATCCTAGATCAGCCCCAGCATTTT
>TRBV18|NA|TRBJ1-1|NA
CANSAGFYTEAFF
TGTGCCAATTCGGCAGGCTTCTACACTGAAGCTTTCTTT
>TRBV7-2|TRBD1|TRBJ1-4|NA
CASSSTGGPEGKLFF
TGTGCCAGCAGCTCCACAGGGGGCCCTGAAGGAAAACTGTTTTTT